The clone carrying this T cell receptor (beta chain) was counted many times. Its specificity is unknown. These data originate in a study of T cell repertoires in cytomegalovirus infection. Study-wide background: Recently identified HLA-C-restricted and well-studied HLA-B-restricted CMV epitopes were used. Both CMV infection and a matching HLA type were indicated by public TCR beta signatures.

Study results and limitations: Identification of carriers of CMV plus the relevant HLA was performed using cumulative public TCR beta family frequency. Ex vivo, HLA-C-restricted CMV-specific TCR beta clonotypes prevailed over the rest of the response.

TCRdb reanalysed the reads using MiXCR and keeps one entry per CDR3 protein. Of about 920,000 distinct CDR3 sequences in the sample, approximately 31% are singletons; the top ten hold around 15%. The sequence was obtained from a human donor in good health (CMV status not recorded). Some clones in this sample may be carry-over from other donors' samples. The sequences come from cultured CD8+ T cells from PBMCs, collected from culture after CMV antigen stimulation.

The CDR3 nucleotides are TGTGCCAGCAGCTTAGCTTCGGGGGGATGGAGCGAGCAGTACGTC. Amino acids: CASSLASGGWSEQYV. V usage is TRBV7-2 and J usage is TRBJ2-7, with 7 positions matching TRBD2. This CDR3 is built from 15 residues. The trim removed 0 bases at V and 6 bases at J, leaving 8 bases unmatched. Germline V lookup: CDR1 SGHTA, CDR2 FQGNSA.